Included here is one T cell receptor (beta chain) sequence, with context. This specimen belongs to a study of glioma-infiltrating T cells. Amplification of TCR alpha and beta CDR3 regions from RNA used iRepertoire nested multiplex PCR. TCRdb fed the multiplex PCR reads into MiXCR, producing one record per CDR3 protein. In the table there are about 130,000 distinct CDR3 sequences, 24% of which are singletons. This CDR3 is built from 12 residues. V was trimmed by 8 bases and J by 6 bases, leaving 13 bases between them. Germline V gives CDR1 SGHAT, CDR2 FQDESV (reference sequence). This receptor was identified in a human donor with low-grade glioma or glioblastoma, undergoing nonglioma brain surgery, or in good health (not recorded which). The chain combines TRBV11-1 with TRBJ1-1; possible D gene TRBD1, 6 bases. Sequencing was carried out using glioma tissue, nonneoplastic brain tissue, or PBMCs (not recorded which). The CDR3 is CASGHRVSEAFF. As DNA, the CDR3 is TGTGCCAGCGGCCACAGGGTTTCTGAAGCTTTCTTT.